The rows below give T cell receptor beta chains drawn from one sample of a study of lymphopenia after photon versus proton radiotherapy. TCRdb's copy holds only in-frame clones and misses some; the assay was immunoSEQ multiplex PCR. Among tens of thousands of clones listed, approximately 90% were seen once. The sample consisted of peripheral blood, taken from a patient treated with photon-based radiotherapy. The receptor source for this set is a woman in her seventies with pancreatic cancer. CDR3s include the opening cysteine and the closing phenylalanine or tryptophan. The D gene is left open where the match is weak. For some rows the clone size is stated as once, few or many, or as a class when expanded; others skip it.

CDR3: CASSHPSGPRTRDGNTIYF
DNA: TGTGCCAGCAGCCACCCCTCCGGGCCCCGAACCAGGGATGGAAACACCATATATTTT
V: TRBV4-2
D: -
size: -
J: TRBJ1-3

CDR3: CASSLEDRGAGANVLTF
DNA: TGCGCCAGCAGCCTGGAGGACAGGGGAGCTGGGGCCAACGTCCTGACTTTC
V: TRBV4-3
D: TRBD1
size: once
J: TRBJ2-6

CDR3: CATLLDNEQFF
DNA: TGTGCCACCCTACTTGACAATGAGCAGTTCTTC
V: TRBV10-3
D: -
size: -
J: TRBJ2-1

CDR3: CASSFSTSGNSELFF
DNA: TGTGCCAGCAGTTTTTCGACTAGCGGGAATTCGGAGCTGTTTTTT
V: TRBV27
D: TRBD2
size: once
J: TRBJ2-2

CDR3: CASRIGGLAGKINTGELFF
DNA: TGTGCCAGTAGGATAGGGGGACTAGCGGGAAAGATTAACACCGGGGAGCTGTTTTTT
V: TRBV19
D: TRBD2
size: -
J: TRBJ2-2

CDR3: CASSFKHNYGYTF
DNA: TGTGCCAGCAGTTTTAAGCATAACTATGGCTACACCTTC
V: TRBV27
D: -
size: -
J: TRBJ1-2

CDR3: CASSRQGAQETQYF
DNA: TGTGCCAGCTCGAGACAGGGTGCGCAAGAGACCCAGTACTTC
V: TRBV18
D: TRBD1
size: -
J: TRBJ2-5

CDR3: CAPGNYAGNTIYF
DNA: TGTGCCCCTGGGAATTACGCTGGAAACACCATATATTTT
V: TRBV5-4
D: -
size: -
J: TRBJ1-3

CDR3: CASSPNRGLYGYTF
DNA: TGTGCCAGCAGTCCCAACAGGGGGCTCTATGGCTACACCTTC
V: TRBV2
D: TRBD1
size: -
J: TRBJ1-2

CDR3: CASSLNALQPQHF
DNA: TGTGCCAGCAGCTTAAATGCACTTCAGCCCCAGCATTTT
V: TRBV11-2
D: -
size: -
J: TRBJ1-5

CDR3: CASSSQRDGTQYF
DNA: TGTGCCAGCAGCTCTCAACGGGATGGGACCCAGTACTTC
V: TRBV11-2
D: -
size: -
J: TRBJ2-5